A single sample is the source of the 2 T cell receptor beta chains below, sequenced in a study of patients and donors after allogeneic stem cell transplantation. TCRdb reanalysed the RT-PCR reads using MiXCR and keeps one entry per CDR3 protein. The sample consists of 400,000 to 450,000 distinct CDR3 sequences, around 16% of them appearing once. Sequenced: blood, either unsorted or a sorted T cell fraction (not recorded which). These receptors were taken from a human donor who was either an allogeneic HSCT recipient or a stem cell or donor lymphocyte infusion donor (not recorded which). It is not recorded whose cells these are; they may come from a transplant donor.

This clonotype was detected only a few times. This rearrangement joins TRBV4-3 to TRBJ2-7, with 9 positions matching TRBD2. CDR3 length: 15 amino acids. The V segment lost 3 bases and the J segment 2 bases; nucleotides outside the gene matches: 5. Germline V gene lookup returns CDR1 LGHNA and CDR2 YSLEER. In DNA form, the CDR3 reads TGCGCCAGCAGCCAGGATCGCGGGGGGGCCTACGAGCAGTACTTC. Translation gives CASSQDRGGAYEQYF.

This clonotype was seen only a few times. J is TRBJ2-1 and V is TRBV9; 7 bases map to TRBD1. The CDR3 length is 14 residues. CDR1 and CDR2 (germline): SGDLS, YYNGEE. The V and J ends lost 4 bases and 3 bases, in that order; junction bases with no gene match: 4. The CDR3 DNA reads TGTGCCAGCAGCAGAGGGGGCGACTACAATGAGCAGTTCTTC. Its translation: CASSRGGDYNEQFF.